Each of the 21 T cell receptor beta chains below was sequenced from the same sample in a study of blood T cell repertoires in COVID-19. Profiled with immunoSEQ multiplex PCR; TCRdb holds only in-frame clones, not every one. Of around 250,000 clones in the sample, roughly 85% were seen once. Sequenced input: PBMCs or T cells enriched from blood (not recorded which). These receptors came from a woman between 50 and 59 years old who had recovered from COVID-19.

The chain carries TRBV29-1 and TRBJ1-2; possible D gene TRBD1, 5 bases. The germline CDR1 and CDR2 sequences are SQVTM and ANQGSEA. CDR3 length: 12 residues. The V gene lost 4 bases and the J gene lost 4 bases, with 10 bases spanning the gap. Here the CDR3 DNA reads TGCAGCGTTGGGCAGGGACTCTATGGCTACACCTTC. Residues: CSVGQGLYGYTF.

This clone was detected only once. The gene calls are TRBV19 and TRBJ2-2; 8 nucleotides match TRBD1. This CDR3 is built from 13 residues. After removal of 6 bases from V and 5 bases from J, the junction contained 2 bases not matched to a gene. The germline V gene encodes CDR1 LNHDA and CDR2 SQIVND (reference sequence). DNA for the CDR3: TGTGCCAGTAGCACAGGGGGAACCGGGGAGCTGTTTTTT. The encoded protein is CASSTGGTGELFF.

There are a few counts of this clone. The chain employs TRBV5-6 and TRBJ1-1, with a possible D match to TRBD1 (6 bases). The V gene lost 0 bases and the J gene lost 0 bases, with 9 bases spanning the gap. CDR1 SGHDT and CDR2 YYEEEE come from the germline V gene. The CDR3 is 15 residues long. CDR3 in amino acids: CASSLGQVMNTEAFF. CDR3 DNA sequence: TGTGCCAGCAGCTTGGGACAGGTGATGAACACTGAAGCTTTCTTT.

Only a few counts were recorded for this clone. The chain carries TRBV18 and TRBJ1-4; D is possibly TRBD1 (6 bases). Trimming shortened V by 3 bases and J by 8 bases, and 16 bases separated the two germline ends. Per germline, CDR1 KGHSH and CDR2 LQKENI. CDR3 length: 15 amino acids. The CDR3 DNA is TGTGCCAGCTCACCGCCGGGCCATCAGGGGGAAAAACTGTTTTTT. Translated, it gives CASSPPGHQGEKLFF.

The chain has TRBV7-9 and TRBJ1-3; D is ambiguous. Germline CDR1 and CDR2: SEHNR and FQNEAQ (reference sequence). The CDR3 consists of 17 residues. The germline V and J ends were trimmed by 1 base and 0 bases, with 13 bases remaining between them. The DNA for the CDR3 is TGTGCCAGCAGCTTAGGGGTCGCACAGTACTCTGGAAACACCATATATTTT. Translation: CASSLGVAQYSGNTIYF. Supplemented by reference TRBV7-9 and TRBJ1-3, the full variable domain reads DTGVSQNPRHKITKRGQNVTFRCDPISEHNRLYWYRQTLGQGPEFLTYFQNEAQLEKSRLLSDRFSAERPKGSFSTLEIQRTEQGDSAMYLCASSLGVAQYSGNTIYFGEGSWLTVV.

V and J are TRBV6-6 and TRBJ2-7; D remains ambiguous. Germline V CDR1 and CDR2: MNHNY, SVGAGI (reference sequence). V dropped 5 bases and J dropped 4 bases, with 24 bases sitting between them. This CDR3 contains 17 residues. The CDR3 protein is CASSLHQAHEILYEQYF. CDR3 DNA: TGTGCCAGCAGTCTCCATCAGGCTCACGAAATCTTATACGAGCAGTACTTC.

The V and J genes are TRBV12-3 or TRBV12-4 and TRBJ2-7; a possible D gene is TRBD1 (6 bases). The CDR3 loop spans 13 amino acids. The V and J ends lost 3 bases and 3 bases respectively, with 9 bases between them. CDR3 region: CASSFADSYEQYF. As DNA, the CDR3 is TGTGCCAGCAGTTTTGCGGACAGCTACGAGCAGTACTTC.

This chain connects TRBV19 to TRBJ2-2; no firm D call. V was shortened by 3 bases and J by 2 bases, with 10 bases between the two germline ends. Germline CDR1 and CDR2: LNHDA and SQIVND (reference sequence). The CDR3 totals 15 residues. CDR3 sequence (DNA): TGTGCCAGTAGTATGGCGACAAGTAACACCGGGGAGCTGTTTTTT. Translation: CASSMATSNTGELFF.

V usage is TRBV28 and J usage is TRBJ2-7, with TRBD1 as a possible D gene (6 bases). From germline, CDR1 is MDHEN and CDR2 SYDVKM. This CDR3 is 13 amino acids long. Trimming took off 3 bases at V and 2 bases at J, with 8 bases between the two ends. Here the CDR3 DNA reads TGTGCCAGCAGTTTTCAGGGGCCCTACGAGCAGTACTTC. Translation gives CASSFQGPYEQYF.

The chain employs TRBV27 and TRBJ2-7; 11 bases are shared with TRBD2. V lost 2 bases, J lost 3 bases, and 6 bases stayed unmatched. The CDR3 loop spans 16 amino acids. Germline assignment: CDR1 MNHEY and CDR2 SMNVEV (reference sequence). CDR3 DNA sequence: TGTGCCAGCAGTTTACAAAAGACTAGCGGGATCTACGAGCAGTACTTC. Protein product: CASSLQKTSGIYEQYF.

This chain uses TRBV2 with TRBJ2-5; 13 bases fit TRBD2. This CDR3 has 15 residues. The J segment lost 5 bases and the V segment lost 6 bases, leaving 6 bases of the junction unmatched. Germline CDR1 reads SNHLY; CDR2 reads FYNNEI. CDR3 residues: CASRTGLAGPETQYF. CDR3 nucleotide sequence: TGTGCCAGCAGGACGGGACTAGCGGGACCCGAGACCCAGTACTTC.

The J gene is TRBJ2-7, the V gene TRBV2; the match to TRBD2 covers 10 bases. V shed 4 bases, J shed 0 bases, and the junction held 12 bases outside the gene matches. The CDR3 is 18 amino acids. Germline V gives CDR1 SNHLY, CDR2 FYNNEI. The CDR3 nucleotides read TGTGCCAGCAGTGGCGGTTGGCTAGCGGGAGATAGCTCCTACGAGCAGTACTTC. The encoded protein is CASSGGWLAGDSSYEQYF. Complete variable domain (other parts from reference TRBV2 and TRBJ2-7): EPEVTQTPSHQVTQMGQEVILRCVPISNHLYFYWYRQILGQKVEFLVSFYNNEISEKSEIFDDQFSVERPDGSNFTLKIRSTKLEDSAMYFCASSGGWLAGDSSYEQYFGPGTRLTVT.

The CDR3 nucleotides read TGTGCCAGTAATGCGGGACAGGGCTATGGCTACACCTTC. As protein: CASNAGQGYGYTF. This chain connects TRBV19 to TRBJ1-2; the match to TRBD1 covers 9 bases. Germline CDR1 and CDR2: LNHDA and SQIVND (reference sequence). J gave up 4 bases and V 7 bases, and 4 bases lay outside the gene matches. The CDR3 spans 13 residues.

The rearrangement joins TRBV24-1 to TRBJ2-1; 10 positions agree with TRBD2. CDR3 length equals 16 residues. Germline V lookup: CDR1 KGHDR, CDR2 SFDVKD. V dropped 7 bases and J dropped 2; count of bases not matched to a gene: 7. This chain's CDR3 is CATSGLAVAPYNEQFF. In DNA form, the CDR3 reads TGTGCCACCAGCGGACTAGCGGTTGCCCCCTACAATGAGCAGTTCTTC.

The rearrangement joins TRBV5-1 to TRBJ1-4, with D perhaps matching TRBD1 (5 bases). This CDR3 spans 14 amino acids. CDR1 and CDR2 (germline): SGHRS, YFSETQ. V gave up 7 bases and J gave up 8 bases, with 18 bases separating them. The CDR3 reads CASSPRGRLEKLFF. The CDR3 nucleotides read TGCGCCAGCTCTCCTCGGGGGAGGTTGGAAAAACTGTTTTTT.

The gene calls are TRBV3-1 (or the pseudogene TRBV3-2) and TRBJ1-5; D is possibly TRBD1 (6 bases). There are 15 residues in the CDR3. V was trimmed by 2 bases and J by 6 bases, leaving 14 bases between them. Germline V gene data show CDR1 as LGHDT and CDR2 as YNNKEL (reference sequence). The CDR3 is CASSQLWGLGQPQHF. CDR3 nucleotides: TGTGCCAGCAGCCAATTGTGGGGGCTAGGTCAGCCCCAGCATTTT.

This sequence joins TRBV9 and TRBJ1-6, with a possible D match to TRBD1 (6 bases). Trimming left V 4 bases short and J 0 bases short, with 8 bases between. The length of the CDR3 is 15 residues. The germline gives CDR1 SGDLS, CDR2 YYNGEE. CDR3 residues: CASSTDSSYNSPLHF. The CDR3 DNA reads TGTGCCAGCAGCACGGACAGCTCCTATAATTCACCCCTCCACTTT. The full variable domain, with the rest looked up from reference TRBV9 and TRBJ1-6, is DSGVTQTPKHLITATGQRVTLRCSPRSGDLSVYWYQQSLDQGLQFLIQYYNGEERAKGNILERFSAQQFPDLHSELNLSSLELGDSALYFCASSTDSSYNSPLHFGNGTRLTVT.

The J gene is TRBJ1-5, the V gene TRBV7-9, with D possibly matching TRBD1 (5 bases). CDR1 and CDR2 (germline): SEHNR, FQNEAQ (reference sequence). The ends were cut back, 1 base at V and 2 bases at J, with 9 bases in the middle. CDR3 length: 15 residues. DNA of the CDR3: TGTGCCAGCAGCTTAGAGGGCAGGGGCAATCAGCCCCAGCATTTT. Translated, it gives CASSLEGRGNQPQHF.

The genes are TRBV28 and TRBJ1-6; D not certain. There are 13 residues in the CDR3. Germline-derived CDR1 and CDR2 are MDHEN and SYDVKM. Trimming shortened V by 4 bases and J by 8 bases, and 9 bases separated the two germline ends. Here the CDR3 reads CASSSISYSPLHF. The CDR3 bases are TGTGCCAGCAGTTCCATCAGTTATTCACCCCTCCACTTT.

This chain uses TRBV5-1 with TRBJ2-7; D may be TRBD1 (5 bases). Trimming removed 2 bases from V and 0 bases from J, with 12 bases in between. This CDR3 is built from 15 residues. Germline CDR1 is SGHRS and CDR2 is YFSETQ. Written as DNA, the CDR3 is TGCGCCAGCAGCTTACTGGACACCCTCTCCTACGAGCAGTACTTC. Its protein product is CASSLLDTLSYEQYF.

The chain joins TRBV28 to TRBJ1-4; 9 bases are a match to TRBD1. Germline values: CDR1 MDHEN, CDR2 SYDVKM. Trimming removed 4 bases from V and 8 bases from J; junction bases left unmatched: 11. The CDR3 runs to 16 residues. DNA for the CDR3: TGTGCCAGCAGTTCCACCGGGGGACAGGGTAGGGAAAAACTGTTTTTT. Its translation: CASSSTGGQGREKLFF.